Reported below is one TCR beta chain. Its antigen is undetermined. Each of the donors was a healthy bone marrow donor. After removal of 4 bases from V and 1 base from J, the junction contained 4 bases not matched to a gene. This CDR3 contains 14 residues. Germline CDR1 is SGDLS and CDR2 is YYNGEE. The data derive from a study of cytomegalovirus exposure and HLA in healthy donors. General study points: Presence/absence analyses supposed approximately even sequencing depth among donors. With high specificity and sensitivity, the classifier reportedly diagnosed cytomegalovirus status.

PCR primers comprised 60 Vbeta and 13 Jbeta primers. The method was immunoSEQ multiplex PCR; TCRdb's version includes in-frame clones alone and lacks a portion of them. In the table there are around 94,000 clones, over 60% of which are singletons. This clonotype was sampled from a man aged 25-45 years in good health and CMV-seronegative. The source material was PBMCs. The chain recombines TRBV9 with TRBJ2-7; TRBD1 aligns across 8 bases. DNA of the CDR3: TGTGCCAGCAGCATTGACAGGGGTTCCTACGAGCAGTACTTC. Translation: CASSIDRGSYEQYF.